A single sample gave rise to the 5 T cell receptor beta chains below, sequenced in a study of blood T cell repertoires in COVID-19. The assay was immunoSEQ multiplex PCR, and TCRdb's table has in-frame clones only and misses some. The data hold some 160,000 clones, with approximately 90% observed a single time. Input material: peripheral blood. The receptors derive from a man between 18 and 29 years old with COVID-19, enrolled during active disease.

In DNA, the CDR3 is TGTGCCAGCAGTCGTCCCGGGACAATAGGCAATCAGCCCCAGCATTTT. This encodes CASSRPGTIGNQPQHF. The chain uses TRBV28 and TRBJ1-5; maybe TRBD1 (6 bases). In germline, CDR1 is MDHEN, CDR2 SYDVKM. The CDR3 covers 16 residues. Trimming pared 5 bases from V and 2 bases from J, leaving 16 bases between.

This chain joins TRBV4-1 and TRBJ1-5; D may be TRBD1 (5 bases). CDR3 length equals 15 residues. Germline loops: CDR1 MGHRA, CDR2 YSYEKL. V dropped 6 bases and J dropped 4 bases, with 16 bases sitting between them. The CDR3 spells CASSHGGYSNQPQHF. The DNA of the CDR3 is TGCGCCAGCAGTCACGGGGGGTATTCTAATCAGCCCCAGCATTTT.

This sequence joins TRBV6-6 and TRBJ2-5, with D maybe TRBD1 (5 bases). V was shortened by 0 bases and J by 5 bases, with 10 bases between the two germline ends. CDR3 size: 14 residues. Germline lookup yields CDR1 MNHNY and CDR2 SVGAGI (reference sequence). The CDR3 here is CASSYSAGFETQYF. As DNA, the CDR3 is TGTGCCAGCAGTTACTCAGCAGGGTTTGAGACCCAGTACTTC.

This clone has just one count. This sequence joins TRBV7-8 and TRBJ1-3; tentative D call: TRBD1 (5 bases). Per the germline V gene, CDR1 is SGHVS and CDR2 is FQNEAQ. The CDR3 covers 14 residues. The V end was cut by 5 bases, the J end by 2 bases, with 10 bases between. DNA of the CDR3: TGTGCCAGCAGCCCAGCGACAGCTGGAAACACCATATATTTT. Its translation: CASSPATAGNTIYF.

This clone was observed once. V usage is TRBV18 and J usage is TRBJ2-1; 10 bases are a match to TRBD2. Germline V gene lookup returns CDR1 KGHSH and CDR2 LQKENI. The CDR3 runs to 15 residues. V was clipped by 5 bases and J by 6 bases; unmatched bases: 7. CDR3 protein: CASSTGTSGINEQFF. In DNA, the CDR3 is TGTGCCAGCTCAACGGGCACTAGCGGGATCAATGAGCAGTTCTTC.